This T cell receptor (beta chain) was profiled in a study of blood T cell repertoires in COVID-19. Overall study: Material from acute and convalescent COVID-19 was sourced from the United States, Italy and Spain. T cells, B-cell-depleted T cells, or PBMCs provided the cDNA or gDNA that served as material.

Germline CDR1 is LGHDT and CDR2 is YNNKEL (reference sequence). Trimming shortened V by 0 bases and J by 4 bases, and 12 bases separated the two germline ends. The CDR3 spans 15 residues. As originally analysed: Reference gene primer amplification yielded estimated nucleated cell counts. Generated by immunoSEQ multiplex PCR, the TCRdb table keeps only in-frame clones and is missing some. The DNA was the basis for D and trimming; V, J and clone size are from that table. The data contain approximately 30,000 clones, over 70% of them singletons. The chain carries TRBV3-1 (or the pseudogene TRBV3-2) and TRBJ2-5, with no clear D. The origin of this receptor is a man over 45 with active or convalescent COVID-19. What was sequenced was peripheral blood. CDR3 residues: CASSQDPQTSETQYF. In nucleotides, the CDR3 is TGTGCCAGCAGCCAAGATCCCCAAACTTCAGAGACCCAGTACTTC.